The source of this T cell receptor beta chain is a study of blood T cell repertoires in COVID-19. Study context: The origin of the acute and convalescent COVID-19 samples was the United States, Italy and Spain. T cells, B-cell-depleted T cells, or PBMCs supplied cDNA or gDNA.

Under the authors' procedure: Estimation of nucleated cell counts relied on the amplification of reference gene primers. Produced via immunoSEQ multiplex PCR; TCRdb's table is partial and in-frame only. V, J and clone size are taken as reported in that table, and D and trimming were inferred from the DNA itself. The sample contains roughly 65,000 clones, roughly 80% of which appear only once. The V gene's germline CDR1 is LGHDT and CDR2 YNNKEL (reference sequence). The V end was cut by 5 bases, the J end by 5 bases, with 15 bases between. The CDR3 totals 14 residues. Sample: peripheral blood. The receptor's source is a human donor in a cohort sampled during active COVID-19. The chain is built from TRBV3-1 (or the pseudogene TRBV3-2) and TRBJ2-5, with a weak D call TRBD2 (5 bases). Written as DNA, the CDR3 is TGTGCCAGCAGCTCGAGGGCCTCCGGGGAGACCCAGTACTTC. It codes for CASSSRASGETQYF.